The clone carrying this TCR beta chain came up a few times. Its specificity is not known. The data were taken from a study of CD8 T cells in ankylosing spondylitis. Quantitative 5'-RACE with molecular barcodes produced the TCR beta libraries. TCRdb recomputed calls from the 5' RACE reads with MiXCR, one row per CDR3 protein. The sample has roughly 140,000 distinct CDR3 sequences; about 42% are singletons. The CDR3 has 14 amino acids. The germline V gene has CDR1 MGHRA and CDR2 YSYEKL. The ends lost 6 bases at V and 4 bases at J; junction bases unmatched: 8. The study, taken as a whole, reports: A TCR beta motif of roughly 8 highly homologous variants seemed to mark ankylosing spondylitis blood. There was reportedly significant enrichment of clones that were disease-linked in matched ankylosing spondylitis synovial fluid.

This receptor was taken from a male donor with ankylosing spondylitis. The specimen sequenced was synovial fluid, either unsorted or a sorted T cell fraction (not recorded which). The chain is built from TRBV4-1 and TRBJ1-1; 7 bases are a match to TRBD1. The CDR3 DNA follows: TGCGCCAGCAGGAGACAGGGTTACAGCACTGAAGCTTTCTTT. This gives the protein CASRRQGYSTEAFF.